One T cell receptor (beta chain) is described in this entry. The antigen remains undetermined. Other DNA sequences in this sample translate to the same CDR3. Clones were sequenced by immunoSEQ multiplex PCR, and TCRdb holds only the in-frame ones, with some missing. Of hundreds of thousands of clones in the sample, 70% were seen once. The CDR3 length is 14 residues. V shed 8 bases, J shed 0 bases, and the junction held 4 bases outside the gene matches. Per germline, CDR1 MDHEN and CDR2 SYDVKM. This sample was taken from a study of cytotoxic CD8 clonotypes in ibrutinib-treated CLL. Study details: With a range of 6 to 36, the median treatment time before response samples were taken was about twelve months.

Whole-study findings and limits: The study found baseline clonality above age-matched healthy donors, tracking circulating CD8+ T-cell counts.

The origin of this receptor is a human donor with chronic lymphocytic leukemia. The chain employs TRBV28 and TRBJ2-1, with 7 bases fitting TRBD2. This sample comprised PBMCs, obtained after 24 months of ibrutinib treatment. The CDR3 loop reads CASLGGSSYNEQFF. CDR3 bases: TGTGCCAGCCTCGGCGGGAGCTCCTACAATGAGCAGTTCTTC.